This TCR beta chain stems from a study of T cell repertoires in cytomegalovirus infection. In the study overall: In the study, CMV epitopes included recently identified HLA-C-restricted and well-studied HLA-B-restricted ones. Matching HLA type and CMV infection were both indicated by public TCR beta signatures. Study-level points and caveats: Carriage of CMV together with the relevant HLA was identifiable through cumulative public TCR beta family frequency. CMV-specific TCR beta clonotypes restricted by HLA-C dominated the ex vivo response.

Trimming at V came to 0 bases and at J to 9 bases, leaving 10 bases not matched to a gene. Germline values: CDR1 MNHEY, CDR2 SVGAGI. This CDR3 spans 16 amino acids. Using its own MiXCR run on the reads, TCRdb lists one record per CDR3 protein. The sample contains around 300,000 distinct CDR3 sequences, around 25% of which appear only once. About this clonotype: Its matching antigen is unknown.

This receptor was obtained from a human donor in good health (CMV status not recorded). Some clones in this sample may be carry-over from other donors' samples. The chain joins TRBV6-5 to TRBJ2-1; 8 bases align to TRBD2. The material sequenced was cultured PBMCs, taken from culture after CMV antigen stimulation. The DNA of the CDR3 is TGTGCCAGCAGTTACTCGACCGGGAGGGAGCTCGGTGAGCAGTTCTTC. It specifies CASSYSTGRELGEQFF.